This TCR beta chain was sequenced during a study of beta chain features in type 1 diabetes. V lost 0 bases to trimming and J lost 5 bases, with 10 bases between them. This CDR3 has 13 residues. Looked up from germline, CDR1 is GTSNPN and CDR2 is SVGIG (reference sequence). A remark on this clone: The antigen remains unidentified. The same CDR3 can be traced to other DNA sequences in this sample.

Since all of the isolated RNA was reverse transcribed, expressed TCRB transcripts were what got sequenced. Reads from naive, central memory and regulatory T cell samples averaged around 3.6 million. Clones were sequenced by immunoSEQ multiplex PCR, and TCRdb holds only the in-frame ones, with some missing. Of under 500,000 clones in the sample, about 32% were seen once. Study-wide results and caveats: HLA influence on TCRB rearrangement stayed unresolved here.

Sorting that relied on CD45RO/CCR7/CD25/CD127/CD95/CD27 yielded CD4+ naive, central memory, regulatory and stem cell-like memory cells. The sequencing input was naive CD4+ T cells from blood. The receptor's source is a young man in good health. The V gene is TRBV30, the J gene TRBJ2-5; D may be TRBD1 (6 bases). The chain's CDR3 is CAWSVQGRETQYF. CDR3 in DNA: TGTGCCTGGAGTGTACAGGGTAGGGAGACCCAGTACTTC.